This TCR beta chain was identified during a study of blood T cell repertoires in COVID-19. About the study: Acute and convalescent COVID-19 samples came from the United States, Italy and Spain.

Germline V gene lookup returns CDR1 MNHNY and CDR2 SVGAGI (reference sequence). There are 16 residues in the CDR3. The germline V and J ends were trimmed by 5 bases and 0 bases, with 14 bases remaining between them. Authors' methods: Amplification of reference gene primers provided the estimated nucleated cell counts. TCRdb keeps only in-frame clones here, not all; method: immunoSEQ multiplex PCR. That table supplies the V and J calls and clone size; D and trimming were determined from the DNA. The table lists some 130,000 clones, 90% of them singletons, with about 4% in the top ten. Input material: peripheral blood. The genes are TRBV6-6 and TRBJ1-3, with unresolved D. The sequence was collected from a man aged 50 to 60 with active COVID-19. The CDR3: CASSPLRVSSGNTIYF. The CDR3 DNA sequence: TGTGCCAGCAGTCCGCTGAGGGTGTCCTCTGGAAACACCATATATTTT.